The entry below describes one T cell receptor (beta chain). This study enrolled people aged 18 to 89 from 24 US geographic areas. These data come from a study of blood T cell repertoires in COVID-19. About the research overall: Sites in the United States, Italy and Spain provided acute and convalescent COVID-19 samples.

TCRdb's copy holds only in-frame clones and misses some; the assay was immunoSEQ multiplex PCR. This table has 250,000 to 350,000 clones, 75% to 90% appearing once. This CDR3 has 13 amino acids. Germline-derived CDR1 and CDR2 are MDHEN and SYDVKM. V was clipped by 6 bases and J by 4 bases, with 12 bases between them. The chain combines TRBV28 with TRBJ1-1; TRBD1 might be the D (5 bases). This clonotype was sampled from a woman between 18 and 30 years old who had recovered from COVID-19. The sample taken for sequencing was PBMCs or T cells enriched from blood (not recorded which). CDR3 region: CASSPAGGTEAFF. As DNA, the CDR3 is TGTGCCAGCAGCCCGGCGGGGGGCACTGAAGCTTTCTTT.